This T cell receptor (beta chain) originates from a study of T cell repertoires in cytomegalovirus infection (dated by TCRdb to between 2018 and 2021). Background on the whole study: Recently identified HLA-C-restricted CMV epitopes, whose presentation resists viral immunomodulation, were targeted by peptide stimulations together with well-studied HLA-B-restricted epitopes. Donor HLA type was relevant to the analysis, because carriage of CMV infection together with the matching HLA type was indicated by public TCR beta signatures. Summary of the overall study and its limitations: The ex vivo response was dominated by HLA-C-restricted CMV-specific TCR beta clonotypes, and the single most frequent clonotype in two of eight donors was supplied by these HLA-C-restricted clonotypes. Cumulative frequency of public TCR beta family members discriminated carriers of CMV infection plus the relevant HLA type in this cohort and an independent roughly 320-donor cohort.

The sample was run on an Illumina HiSeq 1500. TCRdb applied fastp at Q25 and MiXCR to the public reads, then kept only in-frame beta chains. Duplicate CDR3 protein sequences are folded into a single record with the most common DNA and genes. The sample table contains roughly 70,000 distinct CDR3 sequences; only one count was recorded for roughly 22% of them. The ten top clones hold roughly two thirds of the sample. This clonotype has just a few counts. Its recognized antigen is unknown. One base away there is no much larger clone; base qualities are not given. The treatment or condition label corresponds to: in vitro stimulation with specific CMV peptide epitopes to enrich CMV-specific T cells. Taken from cysteine to phenylalanine, the CDR3 has 13 residues. Just CDR3 DNA is preserved here, 39 bases in frame from base 1. V is cut by 4 bases and J by 9 bases, and the space between the germline ends is 15 bases. The CDR1 and CDR2 encoded by the germline V gene are MNHEY and SVGAGI.

The TCR originated in a human donor in good health (CMV status not recorded). Some clones in this sample may be carry-over from other donors' samples. The sequence joins TRBV6-5 to TRBJ1-1, with an unclear D gene assignment. This specimen consisted of CD8+ T cells from cultured PBMCs, obtained from culture after CMV antigen stimulation. The sequence in DNA is TGTGCCAGCAGTTCGCCTGACCTCTTGAAAGCTTTCTTT. This sequence encodes CASSSPDLLKAFF.